A single sample gave rise to the 24 T cell receptor beta chains below, sequenced in a study of cytomegalovirus exposure and HLA in healthy donors. The PCR was carried out with 60 Vbeta primers and 13 Jbeta primers. The repertoire was sequenced with immunoSEQ multiplex PCR; TCRdb's copy has only in-frame clones and lacks some. The sample has about 200,000 clones; around 77% are singletons. The source material was PBMCs. These receptors came from a woman in her twenties or thirties in good health and CMV-seronegative.

The chain is built from TRBV5-1 and TRBJ1-1; TRBD1 aligns across 8 bases. The ends lost 4 bases at V and 0 bases at J; junction bases unmatched: 8. From germline, CDR1 is SGHRS and CDR2 YFSETQ. The CDR3 loop spans 16 amino acids. CDR3: CASSTYRGDMNTEAFF. CDR3 DNA: TGCGCCAGCAGCACCTACAGGGGGGACATGAACACTGAAGCTTTCTTT. Variable domain in full (rest from reference TRBV5-1 and TRBJ1-1): KAGVTQTPRYLIKTRGQQVTLSCSPISGHRSVSWYQQTPGQGLQFLFEYFSETQRNKGNFPGRFSGRQFSNSRSEMNVSTLELGDSALYLCASSTYRGDMNTEAFFGQGTRLTVV.

The CDR3 region is CASSYLLGYEQYF. Here the CDR3 DNA reads TGTGCCAGCAGTTACTTACTCGGCTACGAGCAGTACTTC. The rearrangement links TRBV6-5 to TRBJ2-7; no reliable D call. Deletions cut 1 base from V and 3 bases from J, with 7 bases between. Looked up from germline, CDR1 is MNHEY and CDR2 is SVGAGI. The CDR3 is made up of 13 amino acids.

V is TRBV28 and J is TRBJ1-1, with D possibly matching TRBD1 (5 bases). Germline lookup yields CDR1 MDHEN and CDR2 SYDVKM. This CDR3 spans 12 amino acids. V lost 3 bases, J lost 5 bases, and 7 bases lay in between. For the CDR3, the DNA is TGTGCCAGCAGTTTTCAGGGAACTGAAGCTTTCTTT. Amino acid sequence: CASSFQGTEAFF.

This sequence joins TRBV5-1 and TRBJ2-3, with D possibly matching TRBD2 (6 bases). CDR3 length equals 16 residues. CDR1 and CDR2 from the germline V gene are SGHRS and YFSETQ. The ends were cut back, 5 bases at V and 1 base at J, with 17 bases in the middle. CDR3 sequence: CASSRELAIGTDTQYF. For the CDR3, the DNA is TGCGCCAGCAGTCGAGAGCTAGCGATTGGCACAGATACGCAGTATTTT.

The DNA for the CDR3 is TGTGCCAGCAGGCTAAGGGTAGCGGCAGATTACGAGCAGTACTTC. This codes for CASRLRVAADYEQYF. The rearrangement joins TRBV7-2 to TRBJ2-7, with D perhaps TRBD2 (6 bases). The CDR3 has 15 residues. Between the trimmed V and J ends, which lost 6 bases and 4 bases, there was a span of 19 bases. Germline V gene lookup returns CDR1 SGHTA and CDR2 FQGNSA.

The chain combines TRBV5-1 with TRBJ1-6; D may be TRBD1 (5 bases). Germline CDR1 and CDR2: SGHRS and YFSETQ. The CDR3 loop spans 13 amino acids. Trimming left V 0 bases short and J 7 bases short, with 5 bases between. The CDR3 sequence is CASSLDRNSPLHF. The CDR3 DNA is TGCGCCAGCAGCTTGGACAGGAATTCACCCCTCCACTTT.

The rearrangement joins TRBV2 to TRBJ2-5; a possible D gene is TRBD2 (5 bases). The germline V and J ends were trimmed by 7 bases and 5 bases, with 14 bases remaining between them. CDR3 length equals 13 residues. Germline V lookup: CDR1 SNHLY, CDR2 FYNNEI. CDR3 loop: CASKPNGGETQYF. The CDR3 bases are TGTGCCAGCAAACCTAACGGCGGGGAGACCCAGTACTTC.

V gene TRBV6-1 combines with J gene TRBJ2-1, with TRBD2 as a possible D gene (5 bases). V lost 7 bases to trimming and J lost 7 bases, with 20 bases between them. In germline, CDR1 is MNHNS, CDR2 SASEGT. This CDR3 comprises 15 residues. The CDR3 DNA sequence: TGTGCCAGCACTGCGAACGGGAACCCTTGGAATGAGCAGTTCTTC. Translating gives CASTANGNPWNEQFF.

This clone was observed once. The J gene is TRBJ2-4, the V gene TRBV30, with D maybe TRBD2 (6 bases). The CDR3 has 17 residues. V was shortened by 0 bases and J by 1 base, with 16 bases between the two germline ends. The germline V gene has CDR1 GTSNPN and CDR2 SVGIG (reference sequence). This chain's CDR3 is CAWSVIRGKGAKNIQYF. The CDR3 DNA reads TGTGCCTGGAGTGTGATTCGGGGGAAAGGGGCCAAAAACATTCAGTACTTC.

Points on this clone: At one end the junction does not follow the germline gene, possibly because of a read error. The J gene is TRBJ1-2, the V gene TRBV5-1; 8 bases align to TRBD1. The V gene's germline CDR1 is SGHRS and CDR2 YFSETQ. The CDR3 is made up of 14 amino acids. The CDR3 region has the DNA TGCGCCAGCGCGGACAGGGCCGGGGGCTATGGCTACCCCTTC. Protein sequence: CASADRAGGYGYPF.

This clone was seen only once. The gene calls are TRBV11-2 and TRBJ2-4; 7 positions match TRBD2. V was pared by 5 bases and J by 3 bases, with 10 bases of the junction left unmatched. CDR1 is SGHAT, CDR2 FQNNGV, per germline. This CDR3 spans 16 amino acids. The CDR3 sequence: CASSAQQRGYKNIQYF. CDR3 coding DNA: TGTGCCAGCAGCGCTCAACAGCGGGGTTACAAAAACATTCAGTACTTC.

The chain couples TRBV19 to TRBJ1-2, with D uncertain. The V gene's germline CDR1 is LNHDA and CDR2 SQIVND (reference sequence). This CDR3 has 12 residues. The V end lost 7 bases, the J end lost 4 bases, and 10 bases lay between the germline ends. The CDR3 region is CASNFRGYGYTF. The CDR3 nucleotides read TGTGCCAGTAATTTCCGGGGCTATGGCTACACCTTC.

The chain combines TRBV11-2 with TRBJ1-4; TRBD1 matches at 9 bases. Trimming at V came to 4 bases and at J to 12 bases, leaving 3 bases not matched to a gene. Germline V gives CDR1 SGHAT, CDR2 FQNNGV. The CDR3 totals 12 residues. This chain's CDR3 is CASSSRDRELFF. In DNA form, the CDR3 reads TGTGCCAGCAGCTCCAGGGACAGGGAACTGTTTTTT.

The chain combines TRBV10-3 with TRBJ1-2; D not certain. The CDR3 covers 13 residues. The germline V gene encodes CDR1 ENHRY and CDR2 SYGVKD. V lost 4 bases to trimming and J lost 5 bases, with 11 bases between them. The CDR3 bases are TGTGCCATCAGTGGCCCTGGGCAGTATGGCTACACCTTC. It yields the protein CAISGPGQYGYTF.

The chain couples TRBV28 to TRBJ2-7, with 10 bases lining up with TRBD1. CDR3 size: 15 residues. V dropped 3 bases and J dropped 5; count of bases not matched to a gene: 7. The germline V gene has CDR1 MDHEN and CDR2 SYDVKM. CDR3 sequence reads: CASSLLGQGDHEQYF. The CDR3 nucleotides are TGTGCCAGCAGTTTGCTCGGACAGGGGGACCACGAGCAGTACTTC.

The chain has TRBV9 and TRBJ1-2, with D unclear. CDR3 size: 11 residues. Germline CDR1 SGDLS, CDR2 YYNGEE. V was cut by 3 bases and J by 6 bases, with 6 bases left in between. CDR3 region: CASSALNGYTF. CDR3 coding DNA: TGTGCCAGCAGCGCCCTTAATGGCTACACCTTC.

The rearrangement joins TRBV9 to TRBJ2-1, with 9 bases aligning to TRBD1. Looked up from germline, CDR1 is SGDLS and CDR2 is YYNGEE. The CDR3 contains 19 residues. After removal of 1 base from V and 5 bases from J, the junction contained 16 bases not matched to a gene. CDR3: CASSVRYPPGQGRNNEQFF. CDR3 in DNA: TGTGCCAGCAGCGTAAGGTATCCTCCCGGACAGGGGAGAAACAATGAGCAGTTCTTC.

The chain is built from TRBV6-6 and TRBJ2-7; TRBD1 matches at 9 bases. Germline V gene data show CDR1 as MNHNY and CDR2 as SVGAGI (reference sequence). The CDR3 is 15 residues long. V lost 5 bases, J lost 1 base, and 6 bases stayed unmatched. The CDR3 sequence: CASSQPDRGSYEQYF. The DNA for the CDR3 is TGTGCCAGCAGTCAACCGGACAGGGGATCCTACGAGCAGTACTTC.

The chain recombines TRBV4-1 with TRBJ1-1; D unclear. Trimming took 2 bases from V and 8 from J, leaving 21 bases between them. The CDR3 is 16 amino acids. Germline V CDR1 and CDR2: MGHRA, YSYEKL. CDR3 bases: TGCGCCAGCAGCCAATTTTTTTCCGCCGTGGGCACGGAAGCTTTCTTT. Its protein product is CASSQFFSAVGTEAFF.

The rearrangement joins TRBV6-1 to TRBJ2-2; 7 bases are a match to TRBD2. Germline V gene sequence: CDR1 MNHNS, CDR2 SASEGT. The V gene end was trimmed by 7 bases and the J gene end by 6 bases; junction bases not matched to a gene: 8. The CDR3 consists of 14 residues. CDR3 nucleotide sequence: TGTGCCAGCAAGGCGGGAGTGTTCTCCGGGGAGCTGTTTTTT. Amino acids: CASKAGVFSGELFF.

This clone was observed a few times. This chain uses TRBV6-5 with TRBJ1-2; D call uncertain. V was clipped by 8 bases and J by 0 bases, with 16 bases between them. The CDR3 is made up of 15 amino acids. The germline gives CDR1 MNHEY, CDR2 SVGAGI. As DNA, the CDR3 is TGTGCCAGCCGTGCGCGTTTGTCCTCTAACTATGGCTACACCTTC. As protein: CASRARLSSNYGYTF.

The V and J genes are TRBV4-1 and TRBJ2-7; no firm D call. The CDR3 length is 14 residues. In germline, CDR1 is MGHRA, CDR2 YSYEKL. Trimming removed 1 base from V and 7 bases from J, with 14 bases in between. DNA of the CDR3: TGCGCCAGCAGCCAAGGGAGAGGCGCGAGGGAGCAGTACTTC. It is translated as CASSQGRGAREQYF.

This sequence joins TRBV29-1 and TRBJ2-5; 7 bases align to TRBD1. The J call is doubtful: the DNA matches TRBJ2-7 better. The CDR3 has 14 amino acids. From germline, CDR1 is SQVTM and CDR2 ANQGSEA. The CDR3 region is CSVEGQGDSYEQYF. The CDR3 coding sequence is TGCAGCGTTGAGGGTCAGGGGGACTCCTACGAGCAGTACTTC.

V is TRBV4-1 and J is TRBJ1-6; TRBD1 agrees at 12 bases. The V and J ends lost 2 bases and 4 bases, in that order; junction bases with no gene match: 15. CDR1 is MGHRA and CDR2 is YSYEKL in the germline V gene. CDR3 size: 21 residues. CDR3 protein: CASSQTIPGQGAMGYNSPLHF. The CDR3 region has the DNA TGCGCCAGCAGCCAAACTATACCGGGACAGGGGGCTATGGGGTATAATTCACCCCTCCACTTT.